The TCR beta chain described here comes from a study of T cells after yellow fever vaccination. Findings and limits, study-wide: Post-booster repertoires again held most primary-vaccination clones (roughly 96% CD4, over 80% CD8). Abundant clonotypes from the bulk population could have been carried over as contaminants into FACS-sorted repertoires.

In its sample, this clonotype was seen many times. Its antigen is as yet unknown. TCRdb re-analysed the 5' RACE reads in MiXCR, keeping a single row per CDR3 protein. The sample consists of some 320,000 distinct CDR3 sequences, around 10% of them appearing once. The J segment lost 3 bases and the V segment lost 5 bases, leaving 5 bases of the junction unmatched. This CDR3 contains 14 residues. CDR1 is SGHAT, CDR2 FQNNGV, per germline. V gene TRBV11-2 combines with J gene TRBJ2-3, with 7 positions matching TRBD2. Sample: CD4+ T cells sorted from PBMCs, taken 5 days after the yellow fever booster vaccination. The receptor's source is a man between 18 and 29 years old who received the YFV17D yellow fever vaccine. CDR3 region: CASSPGLVTDTQYF. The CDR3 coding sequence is TGTGCCAGCAGCCCTGGACTAGTTACAGATACGCAGTATTTT.